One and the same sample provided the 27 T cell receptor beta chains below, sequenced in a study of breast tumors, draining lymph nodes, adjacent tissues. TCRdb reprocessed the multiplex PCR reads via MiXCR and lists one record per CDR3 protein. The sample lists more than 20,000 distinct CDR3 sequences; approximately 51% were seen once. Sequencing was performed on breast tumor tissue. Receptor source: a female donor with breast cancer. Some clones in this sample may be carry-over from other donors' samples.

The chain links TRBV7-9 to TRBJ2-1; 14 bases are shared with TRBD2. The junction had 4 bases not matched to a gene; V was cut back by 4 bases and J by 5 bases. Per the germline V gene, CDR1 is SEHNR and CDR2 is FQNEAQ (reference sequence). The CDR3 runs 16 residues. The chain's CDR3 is CASSYGTSGGDNEQFF. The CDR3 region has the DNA TGTGCCAGCAGCTACGGGACTAGCGGGGGTGACAATGAGCAGTTCTTC.

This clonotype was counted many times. Here the CDR3 DNA reads TGTGCCAGCAGTTACTCCTGGTCGACTAGCGGAGAGGGCACAGATACGCAGTATTTT. This sequence encodes CASSYSWSTSGEGTDTQYF. This chain links TRBV6-5 with TRBJ2-3; the match to TRBD2 covers 9 bases. This CDR3 is built from 19 residues. Germline V gene lookup returns CDR1 MNHEY and CDR2 SVGAGI. V was pared by 0 bases and J by 1 base, with 11 bases of the junction left unmatched.

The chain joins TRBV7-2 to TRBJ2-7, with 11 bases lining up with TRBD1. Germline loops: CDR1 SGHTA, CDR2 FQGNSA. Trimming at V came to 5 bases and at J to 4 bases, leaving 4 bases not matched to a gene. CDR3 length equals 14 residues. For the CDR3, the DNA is TGTGCCAGCAGCAAGGGACAGGGGGGATACGAGCAGTACTTC. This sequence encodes CASSKGQGGYEQYF.

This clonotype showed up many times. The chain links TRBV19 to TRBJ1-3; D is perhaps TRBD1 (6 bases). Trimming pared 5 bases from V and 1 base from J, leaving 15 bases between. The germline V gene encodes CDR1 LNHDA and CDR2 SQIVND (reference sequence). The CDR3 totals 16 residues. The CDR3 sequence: CASSPGHSASGNTIYF. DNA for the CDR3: TGTGCCAGTAGTCCGGGACACTCGGCTTCTGGAAACACCATATATTTT.

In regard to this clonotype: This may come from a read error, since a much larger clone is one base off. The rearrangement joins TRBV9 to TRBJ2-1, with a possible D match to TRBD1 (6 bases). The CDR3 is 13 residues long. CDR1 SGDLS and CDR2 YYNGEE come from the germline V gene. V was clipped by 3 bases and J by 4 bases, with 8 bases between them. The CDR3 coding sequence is TGTGCCAGCAGCGGTGGACAGTACAATGAGCAGTTCTTC. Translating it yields CASSGGQYNEQFF.

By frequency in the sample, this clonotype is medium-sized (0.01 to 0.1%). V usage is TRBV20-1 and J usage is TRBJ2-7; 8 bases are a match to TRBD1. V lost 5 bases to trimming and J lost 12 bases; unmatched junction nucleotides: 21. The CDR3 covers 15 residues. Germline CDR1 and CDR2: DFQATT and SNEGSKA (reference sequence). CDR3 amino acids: CSAQLPGQAGLSTYF. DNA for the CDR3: TGCAGTGCTCAACTACCGGGACAGGCCGGACTATCTACGTACTTC.

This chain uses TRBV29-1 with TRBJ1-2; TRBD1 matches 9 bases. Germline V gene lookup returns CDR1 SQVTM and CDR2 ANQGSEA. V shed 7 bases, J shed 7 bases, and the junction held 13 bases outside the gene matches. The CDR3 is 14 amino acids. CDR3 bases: TGCAGCGCTCCGGGACAGGGTGTTTTTGGTGGCTACACCTTC. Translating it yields CSAPGQGVFGGYTF. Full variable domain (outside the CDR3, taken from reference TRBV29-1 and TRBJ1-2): SAVISQKPSRDICQRGTSLTIQCQVDSQVTMMFWYRQQPGQSLTLIATANQGSEATYESGFVIDKFPISRPNLTFSTLTVSNMSPEDSSIYLCSAPGQGVFGGYTFGSGTRLTVV.

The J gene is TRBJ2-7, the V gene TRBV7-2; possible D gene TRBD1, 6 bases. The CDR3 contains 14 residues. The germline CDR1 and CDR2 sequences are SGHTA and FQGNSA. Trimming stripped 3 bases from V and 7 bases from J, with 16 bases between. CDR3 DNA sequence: TGTGCCAGCAGCTTCGCAGGGGATGTACGGGAGCAGTACTTC. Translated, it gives CASSFAGDVREQYF.

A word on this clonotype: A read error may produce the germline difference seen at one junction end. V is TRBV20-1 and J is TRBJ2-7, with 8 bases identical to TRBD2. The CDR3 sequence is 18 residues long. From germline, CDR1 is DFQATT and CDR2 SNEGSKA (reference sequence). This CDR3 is CGARDFPGTTGGAHEQYF. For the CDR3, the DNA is TGCGGTGCTAGAGACTTTCCCGGGACTACCGGGGGGGCCCATGAGCAGTACTTC.

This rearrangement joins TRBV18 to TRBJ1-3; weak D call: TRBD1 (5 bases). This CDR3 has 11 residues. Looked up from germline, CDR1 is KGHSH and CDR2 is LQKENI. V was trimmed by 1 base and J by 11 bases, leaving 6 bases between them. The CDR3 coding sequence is TGTGCCAGCTCACCACTGGGGCCCATATATTTT. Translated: CASSPLGPIYF.

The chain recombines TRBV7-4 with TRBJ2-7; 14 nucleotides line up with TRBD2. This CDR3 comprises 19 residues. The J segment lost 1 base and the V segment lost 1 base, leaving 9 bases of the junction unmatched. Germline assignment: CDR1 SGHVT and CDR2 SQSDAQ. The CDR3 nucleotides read TGTGCCAGCAGCTTAGGAAGACTAGCGGGAGGGGTGGAGTCCTACGAGCAGTACTTC. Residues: CASSLGRLAGGVESYEQYF.

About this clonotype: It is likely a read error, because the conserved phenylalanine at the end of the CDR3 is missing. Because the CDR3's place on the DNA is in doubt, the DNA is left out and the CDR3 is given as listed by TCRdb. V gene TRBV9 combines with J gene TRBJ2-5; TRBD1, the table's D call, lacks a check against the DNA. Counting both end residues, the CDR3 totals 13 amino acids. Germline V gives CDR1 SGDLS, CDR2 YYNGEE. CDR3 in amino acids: CASSANRGETLYS.

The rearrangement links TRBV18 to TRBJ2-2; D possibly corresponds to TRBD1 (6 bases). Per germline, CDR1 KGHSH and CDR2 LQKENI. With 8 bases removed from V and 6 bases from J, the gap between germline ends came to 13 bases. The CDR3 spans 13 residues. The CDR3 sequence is CASALQGSGELFF. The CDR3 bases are TGTGCCAGCGCCTTGCAGGGGTCCGGGGAGCTGTTTTTT.

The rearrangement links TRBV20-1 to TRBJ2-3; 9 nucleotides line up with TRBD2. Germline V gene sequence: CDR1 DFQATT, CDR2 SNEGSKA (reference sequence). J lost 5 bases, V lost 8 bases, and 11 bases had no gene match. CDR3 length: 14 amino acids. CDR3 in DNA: TGCAGTCTTGCTGGTGCGGGAGGGGTAGATACGCAGTATTTT. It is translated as CSLAGAGGVDTQYF.

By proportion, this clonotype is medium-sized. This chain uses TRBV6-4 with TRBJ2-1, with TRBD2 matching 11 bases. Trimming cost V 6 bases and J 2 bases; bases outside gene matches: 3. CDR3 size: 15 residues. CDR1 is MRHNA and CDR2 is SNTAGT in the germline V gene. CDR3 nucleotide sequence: TGTGCCAGCAGCCCACTAGCGGGGGCCTACAATGAGCAGTTCTTC. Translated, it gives CASSPLAGAYNEQFF.

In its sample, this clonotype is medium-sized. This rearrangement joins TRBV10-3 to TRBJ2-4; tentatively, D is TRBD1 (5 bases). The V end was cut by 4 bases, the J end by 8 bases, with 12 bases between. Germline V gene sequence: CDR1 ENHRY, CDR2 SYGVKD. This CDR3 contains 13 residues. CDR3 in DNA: TGTGCCATCAGTGTAGGGGCTAGGGACATTCAGTACTTC. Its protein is CAISVGARDIQYF.

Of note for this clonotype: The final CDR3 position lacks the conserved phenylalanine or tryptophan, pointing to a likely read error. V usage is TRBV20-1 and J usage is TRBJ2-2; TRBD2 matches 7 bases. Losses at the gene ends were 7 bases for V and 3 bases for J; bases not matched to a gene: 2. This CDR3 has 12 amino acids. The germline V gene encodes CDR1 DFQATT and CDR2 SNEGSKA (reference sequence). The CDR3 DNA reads TGCAGTGTCGGACTAGACACCGGGGAGCTGTTTTCT. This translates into CSVGLDTGELFS.

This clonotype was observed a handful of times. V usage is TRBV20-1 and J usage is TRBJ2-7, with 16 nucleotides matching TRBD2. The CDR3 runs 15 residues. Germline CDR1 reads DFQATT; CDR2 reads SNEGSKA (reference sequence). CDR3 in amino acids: CTGTSGRAHSYEQYF. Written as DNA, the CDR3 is TGCACCGGGACTAGCGGGAGGGCCCACTCCTACGAGCAGTACTTC.

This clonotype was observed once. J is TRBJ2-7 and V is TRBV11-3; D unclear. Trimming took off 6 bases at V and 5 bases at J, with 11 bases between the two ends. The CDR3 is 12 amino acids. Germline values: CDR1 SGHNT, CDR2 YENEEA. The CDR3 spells CASSRTLHEQYF. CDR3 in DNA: TGTGCCAGCAGTCGCACTCTCCACGAGCAGTACTTC.

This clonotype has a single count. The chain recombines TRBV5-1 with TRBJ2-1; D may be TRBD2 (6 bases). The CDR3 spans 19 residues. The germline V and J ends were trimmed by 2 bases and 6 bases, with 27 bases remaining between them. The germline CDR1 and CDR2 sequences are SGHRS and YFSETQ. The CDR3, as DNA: TGCGCCAGCAGCTTTGGTCTAGGAGGAGGGGAGGATAGGCTCAATGAGCAGTTCTTC. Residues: CASSFGLGGGEDRLNEQFF.

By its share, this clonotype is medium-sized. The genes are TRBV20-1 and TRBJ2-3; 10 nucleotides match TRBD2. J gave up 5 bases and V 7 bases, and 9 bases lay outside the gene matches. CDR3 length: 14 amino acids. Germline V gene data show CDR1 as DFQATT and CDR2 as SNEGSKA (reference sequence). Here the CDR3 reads CSGSASGRGDTQYF. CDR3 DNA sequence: TGCAGTGGATCGGCTAGCGGGAGAGGAGATACGCAGTATTTT.

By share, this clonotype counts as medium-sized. The CDR3 coding sequence is TGCAGTCTATTAGGCCGCAGGCAAGAGACCCAGTACTTC. Residues: CSLLGRRQETQYF. V is TRBV20-1 and J is TRBJ2-5; D is ambiguous. Trimming took 8 bases from V and 2 from J, leaving 15 bases between them. In germline, CDR1 is DFQATT, CDR2 SNEGSKA (reference sequence). The CDR3 is 13 residues long.

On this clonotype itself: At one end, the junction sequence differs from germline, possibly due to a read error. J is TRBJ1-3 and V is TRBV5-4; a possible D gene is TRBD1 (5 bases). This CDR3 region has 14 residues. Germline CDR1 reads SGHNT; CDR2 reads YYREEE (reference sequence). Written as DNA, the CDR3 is TGTGCCAACAGCTCACGGGGCCCTGGAAACACCATATACTTT. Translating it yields CANSSRGPGNTIYF.

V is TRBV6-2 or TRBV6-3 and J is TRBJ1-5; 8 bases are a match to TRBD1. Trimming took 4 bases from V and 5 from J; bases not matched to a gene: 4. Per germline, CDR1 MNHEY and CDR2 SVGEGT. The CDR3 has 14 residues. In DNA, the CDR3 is TGTGCCAGCAGTTCAGGGGGCGGCGATCAGCCCCAGCATTTT. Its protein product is CASSSGGGDQPQHF.

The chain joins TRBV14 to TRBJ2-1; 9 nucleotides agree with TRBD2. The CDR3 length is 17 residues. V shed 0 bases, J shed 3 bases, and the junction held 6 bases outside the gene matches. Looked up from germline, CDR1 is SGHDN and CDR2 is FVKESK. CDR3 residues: CASSQDRRLAVYNEQFF. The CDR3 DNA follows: TGTGCCAGCAGCCAAGATCGGAGACTAGCGGTCTACAATGAGCAGTTCTTC. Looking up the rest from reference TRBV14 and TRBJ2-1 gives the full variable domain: EAGVTQFPSHSVIEKGQTVTLRCDPISGHDNLYWYRRVMGKEIKFLLHFVKESKQDESGMPNNRFLAERTGGTYSTLKVQPAELEDSGVYFCASSQDRRLAVYNEQFFGPGTRLTVL.

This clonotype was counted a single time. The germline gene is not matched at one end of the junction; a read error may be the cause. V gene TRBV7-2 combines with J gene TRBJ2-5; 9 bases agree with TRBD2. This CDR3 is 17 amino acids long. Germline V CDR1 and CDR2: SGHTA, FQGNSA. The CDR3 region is CASSLSPRLAGQEAQYF. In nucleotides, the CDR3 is TGTGCCAGCAGCTTAAGTCCCAGGCTAGCGGGGCAAGAGGCCCAGTACTTC.

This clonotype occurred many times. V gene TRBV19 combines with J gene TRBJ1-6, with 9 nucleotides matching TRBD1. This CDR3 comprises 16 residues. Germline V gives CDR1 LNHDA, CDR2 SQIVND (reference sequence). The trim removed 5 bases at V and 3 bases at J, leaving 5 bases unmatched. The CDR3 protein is CASSRTTGGYNSPLHF. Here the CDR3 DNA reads TGTGCCAGTAGTCGGACGACAGGGGGCTATAATTCACCCCTCCACTTT.